The clone carrying this TCR beta chain was recorded a few times. The antigen remains undetermined. This CDR3 spans 16 amino acids. CDR1 and CDR2 (germline): SGHRS, YFSETQ. V shed 3 bases and J 3 bases; nucleotides not matched to a gene: 7. The sample comes from a study of response to subunit inactivated influenza vaccine. Findings and caveats of the study: There was a suggestion from the authors that each seasonal influenza vaccination recruits few new T cells.

Via MiXCR, TCRdb re-called the RT-PCR reads, giving one row per CDR3 protein. This sample has over 400,000 distinct CDR3 sequences, with around 9.9% found just once. This TCR came from a man over 45 who received an inactivated influenza vaccine. The material was PBMCs from blood, obtained about 40 days after vaccination. The rearrangement joins TRBV5-1 to TRBJ1-2; 11 bases are a match to TRBD1. The CDR3 DNA reads as TGCGCCAGCAGCTCGGGACAGGGGGTAGCGGACTATGGCTACACCTTC. It yields the protein CASSSGQGVADYGYTF.